The present T cell receptor beta chain was sequenced within a study of CDR3 diversity in severe acne. This clonotype has at least ten counts. TCRdb ran MiXCR on the PCR reads and lists one entry per CDR3 protein. In the table there are 65,000 to 95,000 distinct CDR3 sequences, under 65% of which are singletons. The receptor was derived from a male donor in good health, without acne. The sample was blood.

CDR3 DNA sequence: TGCAGTGGAGGTGAAGCGACCCAGTACTTC. This sequence encodes CSGGEATQYF. The chain carries TRBV20-1 and TRBJ2-5; D unresolved. V lost 7 bases, J lost 7 bases, and 10 bases lay in between. The length of the CDR3 is 10 residues. Germline-derived CDR1 and CDR2 are DFQATT and SNEGSKA (reference sequence).